What follows are 14 T cell receptor beta chains derived from one specimen sequenced in a study of cytomegalovirus exposure and HLA in healthy donors. PCR was performed using 60 Vbeta and 13 Jbeta primers. The data were produced by immunoSEQ multiplex PCR, yet TCRdb's version contains in-frame clones alone and is incomplete. The sample comprises about 170,000 clones, around 68% of which are singletons, and more than 1.3% rests with the top ten. The specimen sequenced was PBMCs. These receptors were taken from a girl between 5 and 17 years old in good health and CMV-seronegative.

The rearrangement uses TRBV29-1 and TRBJ1-2, with D maybe TRBD1 (6 bases). Looked up from germline, CDR1 is SQVTM and CDR2 is ANQGSEA. V was shortened by 4 bases and J by 6 bases, with 15 bases between the two germline ends. CDR3 size: 13 residues. CDR3 region: CSVVSPRGDGYTF. CDR3 bases: TGCAGCGTTGTCAGTCCCAGGGGAGATGGCTACACCTTC.

This chain joins TRBV7-8 and TRBJ1-6; D gene unclear. V dropped 3 bases and J dropped 0 bases, with 12 bases sitting between them. In germline, CDR1 is SGHVS, CDR2 FQNEAQ. This CDR3 has 17 amino acids. Here the CDR3 reads CASSFNPGSSYNSPLHF. The DNA of the CDR3 is TGTGCCAGCAGCTTTAATCCGGGTAGCTCCTATAATTCACCCCTCCACTTT.

V and J are TRBV7-9 and TRBJ1-5; TRBD1 aligns across 7 bases. The junction had 8 bases not matched to a gene; V was cut back by 5 bases and J by 4 bases. CDR3 length equals 15 residues. Per germline, CDR1 SEHNR and CDR2 FQNEAQ (reference sequence). In DNA form, the CDR3 reads TGTGCCAGCAGCGCCGGCCAACAGGGGAATCAGCCCCAGCATTTT. It yields the protein CASSAGQQGNQPQHF.

The chain employs TRBV7-3 and TRBJ2-1, with TRBD2 matching over 9 bases. The CDR3 is 15 residues long. Germline V CDR1 and CDR2: SGHTA, FQGTGA. V was pared by 1 base and J by 7 bases, with 5 bases of the junction left unmatched. The CDR3, as DNA: TGTGCCAGCAGCTTAAGGCTAGCGGGGAGGAATGAGCAGTTCTTC. The encoded protein is CASSLRLAGRNEQFF.

The chain uses TRBV6-5 and TRBJ1-2; 8 bases match TRBD1. J lost 8 bases, V lost 5 bases, and 7 bases had no gene match. There are 13 residues in the CDR3. Germline CDR1 MNHEY, CDR2 SVGAGI. The CDR3 DNA is TGTGCCAGCAGTAGCCAGGGGGCGAGCGGCTACACCTTC. Protein sequence: CASSSQGASGYTF.

The chain has TRBV5-1 and TRBJ1-2, with a tentative D call TRBD1 (5 bases). Germline V lookup: CDR1 SGHRS, CDR2 YFSETQ. The CDR3 extends over 13 amino acids. The germline V and J ends were trimmed by 1 base and 6 bases, with 10 bases remaining between them. The CDR3 is CASSLLLTDGYTF. As DNA, the CDR3 is TGCGCCAGCAGCTTGCTACTGACAGATGGCTACACCTTC.

This clone has only one observation. The chain couples TRBV5-1 to TRBJ1-2, with 12 bases matching TRBD1. There are 18 residues in the CDR3. Germline CDR1 is SGHRS and CDR2 is YFSETQ. V lost 4 bases to trimming and J lost 3 bases; unmatched junction nucleotides: 13. CDR3 protein: CASSEERGQGAGDYGYTF. The CDR3 DNA follows: TGCGCCAGCAGCGAGGAGCGGGGACAGGGGGCAGGCGACTATGGCTACACCTTC.

V is TRBV6-5 and J is TRBJ2-5; TRBD1 matches at 10 bases. Germline CDR1 and CDR2: MNHEY and SVGAGI. CDR3 length: 15 amino acids. V lost 0 bases and J lost 3; bases outside the gene matches: 1. The CDR3 reads CASSYSTGGEETQYF. The DNA of the CDR3 is TGTGCCAGCAGTTACTCGACAGGGGGCGAAGAGACCCAGTACTTC.

This clone was observed once. The chain has TRBV5-6 and TRBJ2-2; D perhaps matches TRBD2 (5 bases). The CDR3 totals 12 residues. Germline V CDR1 and CDR2: SGHDT, YYEEEE. V shed 4 bases and J shed 6 bases, with 7 bases lying between them. DNA of the CDR3: TGTGCCAGCAGCCGAGGGCCCGGGGAGCTGTTTTTT. Translating it yields CASSRGPGELFF.

The V call is TRBV27, the J call TRBJ2-7, with a possible D match to TRBD2 (5 bases). Deletions cut 2 bases from V and 2 bases from J, with 10 bases between. Germline V lookup: CDR1 MNHEY, CDR2 SMNVEV (reference sequence). The CDR3 is 14 residues long. CDR3 nucleotide sequence: TGTGCCAGCAGTTTAGCGGGTTCCGCCTACGAGCAGTACTTC. Its protein product is CASSLAGSAYEQYF.

V is TRBV9 and J is TRBJ1-1; D possibly corresponds to TRBD1 (6 bases). V was pared by 3 bases and J by 0 bases, with 12 bases between. The CDR3 is made up of 15 amino acids. Per germline, CDR1 SGDLS and CDR2 YYNGEE. In DNA, the CDR3 is TGTGCCAGCAGCGCCTTACAGGGTCTGAACACTGAAGCTTTCTTT. Translated: CASSALQGLNTEAFF.

The rearrangement uses TRBV29-1 and TRBJ1-1; maybe TRBD1 (5 bases). Per germline, CDR1 SQVTM and CDR2 ANQGSEA. The V end lost 3 bases, the J end lost 3 bases, and 14 bases lay between the germline ends. CDR3 length: 14 amino acids. The CDR3 here is CSVDLGRSDTEAFF. The CDR3 DNA is TGCAGCGTTGACTTGGGGCGGTCTGACACTGAAGCTTTCTTT.

V and J are TRBV7-2 and TRBJ1-1; tentatively, D is TRBD1 (6 bases). V lost 5 bases and J lost 0, with 10 bases in between. CDR1 is SGHTA, CDR2 FQGNSA, per germline. The CDR3 totals 14 residues. The CDR3 coding sequence is TGTGCCAGCAGCCCCTGGACAGTGAACACTGAAGCTTTCTTT. Protein sequence: CASSPWTVNTEAFF.

The V call is TRBV4-1, the J call TRBJ2-1; 12 bases align to TRBD1. The ends lost 8 bases at V and 9 bases at J; junction bases unmatched: 17. Per the germline V gene, CDR1 is MGHRA and CDR2 is YSYEKL. The CDR3 has 17 amino acids. CDR3 protein: CASLLKPGTGGRGEQFF. As DNA, the CDR3 is TGCGCCAGCCTCCTTAAACCCGGGACAGGGGGCAGGGGTGAGCAGTTCTTC.